This TCR beta chain was identified in a study of metastatic and nonmetastatic thyroid tumors. Background on the study: Peripheral blood and tumor or nodule samples from malignant and benign thyroid patients were compared.

TCRdb recomputed clones from the PCR reads via MiXCR. This table has about 85,000 clones, approximately 9% appearing once. V trimming: 3 bases; J trimming: 5 bases; junction bases outside the gene matches: 12. This CDR3 spans 17 amino acids. Findings of the study overall: Across blood and tumor, TCR beta diversity in malignant thyroid tumors was reportedly significantly higher than in benign nodules.

This clone was seen ten or more times. Its specificity is not known. All patients reached thyroid surgery having received no treatment beforehand. This sequence joins TRBV12-3 or TRBV12-4 and TRBJ2-1, with 8 bases that match TRBD1. The receptor's source is a female donor with papillary thyroid cancer or a benign thyroid nodule (not recorded which). Some clones in this sample may be carry-over from other donors' samples. The specimen sequenced was blood. CDR3 amino acids: CASSFTETGGPHNEQFF. In DNA, the CDR3 is TGTGCCAGCAGTTTCACCGAAACAGGGGGTCCCCACAATGAGCAGTTCTTC.